The TCR beta chain described here comes from a study of Ad26.COV2.S vaccination and SARS-CoV-2 variants. Across the study: As a participant in COV1001, the donor was in the Ad26.COV2.S trial arm.

About this clone itself: What it binds is unknown.

Profiling relied on immunoSEQ multiplex PCR, and the TCRdb table lists in-frame clones only, not all of them. Of some 320,000 clones listed, 86% are singletons. Treatment specified: 15 to 20 received Ad26.COV2.S at low or high dose, single or two shots; roughly 5 received placebo; per-sample allocation not given. At day 63 after the first vaccine or placebo injection, samples were drawn. Study-level results: Breadth measured for non-spike TCRs was similar across vaccine and placebo recipients.

Germline assignment: CDR1 SGHRS and CDR2 YFSETQ. This CDR3 has 16 amino acids. V shed 0 bases, J shed 4 bases, and the junction held 6 bases outside the gene matches. The TCR comes from a person aged 18-60 years who received the Ad26.COV2.S COVID-19 vaccine or a placebo. J is TRBJ2-5 and V is TRBV5-1; 10 bases map to TRBD2. The source was peripheral blood, collected in a trial of Ad26.COV2.S vaccine versus placebo. CDR3 region: CASSLDSGGSGETQYF. The CDR3 bases are TGCGCCAGCAGCTTGGATAGCGGGGGGTCGGGAGAGACCCAGTACTTC.